This T cell receptor (beta chain) was retrieved from a study of metastatic and nonmetastatic thyroid tumors. At the level of the study: Repertoires from blood and tumor or nodule tissue of malignant and benign thyroid patients were compared.

Patients had received no treatment of any kind before thyroid surgery. In the original processing: Across clinicopathological groups, CDR3 differences served as the basis for building a distant-metastasis classifier for papillary thyroid cancer. TCRdb reanalyzed the PCR reads with MiXCR. The V and J calls reflect TCRdb's pipeline rather than the authors' work. The sample records around 35,000 clones, over 15% being singletons. This clone was found many times. Its antigen is not known. Study-level results: Compared with benign nodules, malignant thyroid tumors were reported to have significantly higher TCR beta diversity in both blood and tumor.

Sequenced sample: blood. The clonotype comes from a female donor with papillary thyroid cancer or a benign thyroid nodule (not recorded which). Some clones in this sample may be carry-over from other donors' samples.

The CDR3, as DNA: TGTGCTAGTGGTTTGCACCGGGCCCTACGCCTGCGGGCTTTCTTT. This encodes CASGLHRALRLRAFF. The chain has TRBV12-5 and TRBJ1-1; D is unresolved. With 2 bases removed from V and 11 bases from J, the gap between germline ends came to 21 bases. Germline CDR1 LGHNT, CDR2 FRNRAP. The CDR3 has 15 amino acids.